A single sample is the source of the 8 T cell receptor beta chains below, sequenced in a study of tumor-infiltrating lymphocytes in primary liver carcinoma. The researchers produced TCR beta cDNA from approximately 550 ng total RNA with a constant-region primer. Investigators got TCR beta libraries out of three nested multiplex PCR rounds, done with slightly modified ARM-PCR. For around 10 cycles apiece, the opening two PCR rounds ran with TRBV1-TRBV30 forward primers and a C-beta reverse primer. TCRdb re-called the multiplex PCR reads with MiXCR, one entry per CDR3 protein. The sample includes approximately 110,000 distinct CDR3 sequences, around 64% seen only once; the top ten take roughly 7.9%. Co-extracting RNA and DNA was done with about 18-33 mg of unsorted bulk tissue as input. Sequencing was carried out using liver tumor tissue from sampling region 3. Subset reported: tumor region T3, left-lateral pole. Receptors were obtained from an older woman with primary liver carcinoma and hepatitis B virus infection.

To note about this clonotype: The CDR3 carries no conserved terminal phenylalanine or tryptophan, so it likely arises from a read error. The J gene is TRBJ2-6, the V gene TRBV12-3 or TRBV12-4, with D possibly being TRBD2 (5 bases). This CDR3 has 15 residues. Between the trimmed V and J ends, which lost 2 bases and 3 bases, there was a span of 8 bases. The CDR3 loop is CASSLSGFGANVLTL. The CDR3 DNA reads as TGTGCCAGCAGTTTATCGGGGTTTGGGGCCAACGTCCTGACTCTC.

The chain joins TRBV28 to TRBJ1-2; D call uncertain. This CDR3 contains 14 residues. Trimming took off 3 bases at V and 4 bases at J, with 12 bases between the two ends. Germline V gives CDR1 MDHEN, CDR2 SYDVKM. The CDR3 protein is CASSFIGDSYGYTF. As DNA, the CDR3 is TGTGCCAGCAGTTTCATCGGTGATAGCTATGGCTACACCTTC.

This chain connects TRBV29-1 to TRBJ1-2; the match to TRBD1 covers 9 bases. This CDR3 spans 17 amino acids. The junction had 23 bases not matched to a gene; V was cut back by 8 bases and J by 7 bases. The germline V gene has CDR1 SQVTM and CDR2 ANQGSEA. Written as DNA, the CDR3 is TGCAGCATGGGGGGGGGCGCCGGACAGGGGACTTTGGGTGGCTACACCTTC. Its protein is CSMGGGAGQGTLGGYTF. The full variable domain, in which reference TRBV29-1 and TRBJ1-2 provide the parts outside the CDR3, is SAVISQKPSRDICQRGTSLTIQCQVDSQVTMMFWYRQQPGQSLTLIATANQGSEATYESGFVIDKFPISRPNLTFSTLTVSNMSPEDSSIYLCSMGGGAGQGTLGGYTFGSGTRLTVV.

Notes on this clonotype: The junction shows a germline mismatch at one end, possibly a read error. The rearrangement uses TRBV12-3 or TRBV12-4 and TRBJ1-1, with a possible D match to TRBD1 (6 bases). This CDR3 contains 15 residues. The CDR3 DNA reads as TGTGCCAGCAGCTACAATGCCGGGGGCGCCACCGAAGCTCTCTTT. Amino acid sequence: CASSYNAGGATEALF.

This clonotype was counted between two and nine times. This chain uses TRBV28 with TRBJ2-7, with 8 bases aligning to TRBD1. CDR3 length equals 17 residues. Germline CDR1 is MDHEN and CDR2 is SYDVKM. J lost 4 bases, V lost 6 bases, and 17 bases had no gene match. CDR3 DNA sequence: TGTGCCAGCAGCCCCGGACAACGGACAGGGTGGGTTTACGAGCAGTACTTC. Its translation is CASSPGQRTGWVYEQYF. Filled out from reference TRBV28 and TRBJ2-7, the complete variable domain reads DVKVTQSSRYLVKRTGEKVFLECVQDMDHENMFWYRQDPGLGLRLIYFSYDVKMKEKGDIPEGYSVSREKKERFSLILESASTNQTSMYLCASSPGQRTGWVYEQYFGPGTRLTVT.

The chain couples TRBV12-3 or TRBV12-4 to TRBJ2-7; 7 nucleotides match TRBD2. The CDR3 runs 14 residues. With 6 bases clipped from V and 4 bases from J, the junction kept 9 bases outside the gene matches. The CDR3 sequence is CASRPAGRSYEQYF. For the CDR3, the DNA is TGTGCCAGCAGACCTGCCGGGAGGTCGTACGAGCAGTACTTC.

This chain uses TRBV29-1 with TRBJ2-3; 11 bases line up with TRBD2. Germline V gene lookup returns CDR1 SQVTM and CDR2 ANQGSEA. CDR3 length equals 15 residues. V shed 8 bases and J 3 bases; nucleotides not matched to a gene: 10. CDR3 in amino acids: CSTNTASGGTDTQYF. In DNA, the CDR3 is TGCAGCACCAATACGGCTAGCGGGGGGACAGATACGCAGTATTTT.

This clonotype was seen a handful of times. A much larger clonotype is one base distant, so this may be a read error. The V gene is TRBV12-3 or TRBV12-4, the J gene TRBJ1-1, with a tentative D call TRBD1 (5 bases). The CDR3 is 13 residues long. V lost 6 bases and J lost 5, with 13 bases in between. CDR3 loop: CASSRDGVTEAFF. The CDR3 region has the DNA TGTGCCAGCAGCCGGGACGGGGTTACTGAAGCTTTCTTT.